Sequencing of this T cell receptor beta chain was carried out in a study of control samples from healthy donors and cancer patients. Method: immunoSEQ multiplex PCR; TCRdb's copy keeps in-frame clones and lacks some. The table records under 150,000 clones, about 95% of them present only once. Germline lookup yields CDR1 LNHDA and CDR2 SQIVND (reference sequence). Between the trimmed V and J ends, which lost 3 bases and 4 bases, there was a span of 7 bases. The CDR3 runs to 13 residues. The sequence was obtained from a man aged 25-40 years in good health. This rearrangement joins TRBV19 to TRBJ1-5; no clear D. The sequenced sample was blood. CDR3: CASSIGMNQPQHF. CDR3 DNA: TGTGCCAGTAGTATCGGAATGAATCAGCCCCAGCATTTT. Drawing the rest from reference TRBV19 and TRBJ1-5, the complete variable domain is DGGITQSPKYLFRKEGQNVTLSCEQNLNHDAMYWYRQDPGQGLRLIYYSQIVNDFQKGDIAEGYSVSREKKESFPLTVTSAQKNPTAFYLCASSIGMNQPQHFGDGTRLSIL.